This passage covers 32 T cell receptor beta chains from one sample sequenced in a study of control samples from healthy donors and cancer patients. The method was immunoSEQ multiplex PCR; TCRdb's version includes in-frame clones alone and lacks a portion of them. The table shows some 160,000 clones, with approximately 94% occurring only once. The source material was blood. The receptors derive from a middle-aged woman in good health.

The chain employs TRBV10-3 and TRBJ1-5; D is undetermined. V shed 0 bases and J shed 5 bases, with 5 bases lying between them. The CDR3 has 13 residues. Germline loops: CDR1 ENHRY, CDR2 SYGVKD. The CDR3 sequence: CAISESRDQPQHF. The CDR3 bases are TGTGCCATCAGTGAGTCGCGGGATCAGCCCCAGCATTTT.

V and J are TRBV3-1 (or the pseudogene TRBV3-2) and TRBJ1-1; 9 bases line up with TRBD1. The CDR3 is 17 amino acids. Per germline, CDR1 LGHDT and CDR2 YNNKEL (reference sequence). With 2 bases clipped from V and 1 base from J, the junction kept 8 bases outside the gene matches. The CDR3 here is CASSQKQGAHWNTEAFF. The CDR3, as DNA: TGTGCCAGCAGCCAAAAACAGGGGGCACACTGGAACACTGAAGCTTTCTTT.

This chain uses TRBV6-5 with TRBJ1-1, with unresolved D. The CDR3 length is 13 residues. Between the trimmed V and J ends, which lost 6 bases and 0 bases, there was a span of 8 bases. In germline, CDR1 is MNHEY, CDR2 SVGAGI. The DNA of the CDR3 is TGTGCCAGCAGCCGGGGAGTGAACACTGAAGCTTTCTTT. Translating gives CASSRGVNTEAFF.

The CDR3 spells CASGLVERGRSYNEQFF. For the CDR3, the DNA is TGTGCTAGTGGTTTGGTGGAGCGGGGACGGTCCTACAATGAGCAGTTCTTC. This chain links TRBV12-5 with TRBJ2-1; TRBD2 matches 7 bases. Trimming removed 0 bases from V and 1 base from J; junction bases left unmatched: 6. CDR3 size: 17 residues. Germline V gene lookup returns CDR1 LGHNT and CDR2 FRNRAP.

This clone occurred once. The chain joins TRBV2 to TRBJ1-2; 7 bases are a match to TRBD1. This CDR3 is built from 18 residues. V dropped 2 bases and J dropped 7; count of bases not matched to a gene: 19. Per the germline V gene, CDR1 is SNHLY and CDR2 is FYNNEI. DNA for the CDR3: TGTGCCAGCAGTGAATTGGCCCAAGCACTAGACAGGGTCTTTGGCTACACCTTC. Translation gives CASSELAQALDRVFGYTF.

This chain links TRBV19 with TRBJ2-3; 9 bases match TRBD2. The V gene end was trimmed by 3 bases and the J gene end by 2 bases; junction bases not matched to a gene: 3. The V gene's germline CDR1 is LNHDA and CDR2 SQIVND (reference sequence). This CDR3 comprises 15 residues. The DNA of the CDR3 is TGTGCCAGTAGTATCGTAGCGGGAGTCACAGATACGCAGTATTTT. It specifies CASSIVAGVTDTQYF.

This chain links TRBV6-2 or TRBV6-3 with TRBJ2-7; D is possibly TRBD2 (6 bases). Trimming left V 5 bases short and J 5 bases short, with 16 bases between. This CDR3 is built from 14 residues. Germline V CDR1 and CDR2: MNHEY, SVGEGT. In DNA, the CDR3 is TGTGCCAGCAGTCCGGGACCCCGGAGGGACGAGCAGTACTTC. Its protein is CASSPGPRRDEQYF.

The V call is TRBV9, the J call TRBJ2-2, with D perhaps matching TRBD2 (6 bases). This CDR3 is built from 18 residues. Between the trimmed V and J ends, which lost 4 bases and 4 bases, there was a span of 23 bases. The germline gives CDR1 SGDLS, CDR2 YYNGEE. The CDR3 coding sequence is TGTGCCAGCAGCTCCCGCAACGGAGGGCTTTCCCTCACCGGGGAGCTGTTTTTT. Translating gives CASSSRNGGLSLTGELFF.

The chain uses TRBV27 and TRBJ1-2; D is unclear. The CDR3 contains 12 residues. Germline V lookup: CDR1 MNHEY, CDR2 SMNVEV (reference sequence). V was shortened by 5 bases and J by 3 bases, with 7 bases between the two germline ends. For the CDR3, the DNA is TGTGCCAGCAGTAAAGGGTACTATGGCTACACCTTC. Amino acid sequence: CASSKGYYGYTF.

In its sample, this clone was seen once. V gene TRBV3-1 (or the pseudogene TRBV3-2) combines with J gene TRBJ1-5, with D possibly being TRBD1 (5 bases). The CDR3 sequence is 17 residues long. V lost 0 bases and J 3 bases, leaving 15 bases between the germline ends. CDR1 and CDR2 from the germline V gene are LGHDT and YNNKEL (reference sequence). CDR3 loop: CASSQDLGTANNQPQHF. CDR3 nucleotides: TGTGCCAGCAGCCAAGATCTTGGGACGGCGAACAATCAGCCCCAGCATTTT.

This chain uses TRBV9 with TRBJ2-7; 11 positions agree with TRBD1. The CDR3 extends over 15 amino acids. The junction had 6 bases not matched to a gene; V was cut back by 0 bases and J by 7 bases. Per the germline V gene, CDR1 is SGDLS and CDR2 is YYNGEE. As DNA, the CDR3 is TGTGCCAGCAGCGTAGCGGACAGGGGGCTAGGGGAGCAGTACTTC. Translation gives CASSVADRGLGEQYF.

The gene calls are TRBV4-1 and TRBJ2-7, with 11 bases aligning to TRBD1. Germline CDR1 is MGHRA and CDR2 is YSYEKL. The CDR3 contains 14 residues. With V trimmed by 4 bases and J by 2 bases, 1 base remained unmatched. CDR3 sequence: CASSPGQGAYEQYF. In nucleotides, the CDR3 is TGCGCCAGCAGCCCGGGACAGGGGGCCTACGAGCAGTACTTC.

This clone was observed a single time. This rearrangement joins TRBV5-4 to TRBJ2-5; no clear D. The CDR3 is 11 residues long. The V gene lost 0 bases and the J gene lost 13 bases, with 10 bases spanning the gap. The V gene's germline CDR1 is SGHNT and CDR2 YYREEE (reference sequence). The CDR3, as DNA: TGTGCCAGCAGCTTGGACTCCCACCGGTACTTC. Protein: CASSLDSHRYF.

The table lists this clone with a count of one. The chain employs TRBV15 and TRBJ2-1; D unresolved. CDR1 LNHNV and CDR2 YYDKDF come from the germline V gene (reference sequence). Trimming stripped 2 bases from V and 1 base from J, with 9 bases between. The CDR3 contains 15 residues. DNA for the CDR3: TGTGCCACCAGCAGACCGACGCCTTCCTACAATGAGCAGTTCTTC. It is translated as CATSRPTPSYNEQFF.

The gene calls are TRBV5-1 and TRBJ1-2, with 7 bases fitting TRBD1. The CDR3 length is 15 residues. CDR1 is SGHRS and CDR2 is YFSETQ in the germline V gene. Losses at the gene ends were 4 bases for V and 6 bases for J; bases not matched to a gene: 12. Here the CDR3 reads CASSRTYEGADGYTF. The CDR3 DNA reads TGCGCCAGCAGCCGAACCTATGAGGGGGCGGATGGCTACACCTTC.

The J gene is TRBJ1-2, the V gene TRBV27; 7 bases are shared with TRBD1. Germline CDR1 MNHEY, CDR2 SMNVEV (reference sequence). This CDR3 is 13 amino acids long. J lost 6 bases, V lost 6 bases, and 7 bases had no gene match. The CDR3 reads CASSQQGYHGYTF. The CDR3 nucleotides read TGTGCCAGCAGCCAACAGGGGTATCATGGCTACACCTTC.

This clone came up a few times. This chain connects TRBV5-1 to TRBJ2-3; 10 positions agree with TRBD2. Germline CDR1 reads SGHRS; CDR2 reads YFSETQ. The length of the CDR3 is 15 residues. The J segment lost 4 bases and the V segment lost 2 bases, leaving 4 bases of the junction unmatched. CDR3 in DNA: TGCGCCAGCAGCTTAGCGGGAGGGATCGCAGATACGCAGTATTTT. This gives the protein CASSLAGGIADTQYF. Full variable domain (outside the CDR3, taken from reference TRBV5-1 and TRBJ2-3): KAGVTQTPRYLIKTRGQQVTLSCSPISGHRSVSWYQQTPGQGLQFLFEYFSETQRNKGNFPGRFSGRQFSNSRSEMNVSTLELGDSALYLCASSLAGGIADTQYFGPGTRLTVL.

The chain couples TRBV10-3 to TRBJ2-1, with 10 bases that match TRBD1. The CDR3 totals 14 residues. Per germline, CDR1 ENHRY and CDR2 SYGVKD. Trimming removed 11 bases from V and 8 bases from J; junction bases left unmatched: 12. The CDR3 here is CASQGDRGIDEQFF. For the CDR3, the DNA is TGTGCCTCTCAGGGGGACAGGGGAATTGATGAGCAGTTCTTC.

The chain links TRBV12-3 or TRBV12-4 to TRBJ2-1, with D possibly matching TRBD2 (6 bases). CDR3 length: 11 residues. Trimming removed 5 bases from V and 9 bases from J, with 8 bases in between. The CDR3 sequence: CASSVGGEQFF. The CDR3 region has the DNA TGTGCCAGCAGTGTGGGGGGTGAGCAGTTCTTC.

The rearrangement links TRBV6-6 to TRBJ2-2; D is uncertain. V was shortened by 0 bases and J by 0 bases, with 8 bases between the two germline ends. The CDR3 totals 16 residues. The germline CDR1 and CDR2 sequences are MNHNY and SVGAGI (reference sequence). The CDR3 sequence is CASSYSAIPNTGELFF. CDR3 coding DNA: TGTGCCAGCAGTTACTCAGCCATCCCGAACACCGGGGAGCTGTTTTTT.

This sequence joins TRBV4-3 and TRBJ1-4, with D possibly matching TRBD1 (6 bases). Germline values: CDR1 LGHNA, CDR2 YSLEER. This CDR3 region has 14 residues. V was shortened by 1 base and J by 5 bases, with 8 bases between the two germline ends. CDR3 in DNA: TGCGCCAGCAGCCAAGCACAGGGAAATGAAAAACTGTTTTTT. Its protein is CASSQAQGNEKLFF.

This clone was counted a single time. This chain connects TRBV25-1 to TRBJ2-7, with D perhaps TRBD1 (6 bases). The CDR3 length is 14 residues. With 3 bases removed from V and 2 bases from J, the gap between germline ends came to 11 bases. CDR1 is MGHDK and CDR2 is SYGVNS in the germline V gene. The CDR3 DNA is TGTGCCAGCAGTGAGAAGCAGGGGACCTACGAGCAGTACTTC. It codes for CASSEKQGTYEQYF.

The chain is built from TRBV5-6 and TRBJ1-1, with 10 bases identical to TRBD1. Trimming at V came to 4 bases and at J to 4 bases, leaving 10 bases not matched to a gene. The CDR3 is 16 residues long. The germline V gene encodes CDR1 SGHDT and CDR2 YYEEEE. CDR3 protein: CASSPRDRGRGTEAFF. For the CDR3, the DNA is TGTGCCAGCAGCCCCCGGGACAGGGGCAGGGGCACTGAAGCTTTCTTT.

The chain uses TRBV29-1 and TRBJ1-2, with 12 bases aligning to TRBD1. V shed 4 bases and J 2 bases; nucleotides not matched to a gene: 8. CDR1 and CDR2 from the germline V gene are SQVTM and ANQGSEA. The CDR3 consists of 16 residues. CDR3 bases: TGCAGCGTTGTCGGGGACAGGGGGCCTCTGAACTATGGCTACACCTTC. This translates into CSVVGDRGPLNYGYTF.

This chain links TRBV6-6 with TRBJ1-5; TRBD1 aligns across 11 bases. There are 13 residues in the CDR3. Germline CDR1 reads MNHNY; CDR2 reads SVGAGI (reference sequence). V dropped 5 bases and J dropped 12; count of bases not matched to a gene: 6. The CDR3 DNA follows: TGTGCCAGCAGTACCCCGGACAGGGGGCACCAGCATTTT. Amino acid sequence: CASSTPDRGHQHF.

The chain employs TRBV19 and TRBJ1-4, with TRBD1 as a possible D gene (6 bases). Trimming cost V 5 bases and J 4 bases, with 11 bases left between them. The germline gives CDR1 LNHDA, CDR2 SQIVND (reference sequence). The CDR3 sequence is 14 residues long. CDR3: CASSRQVFNEKLFF. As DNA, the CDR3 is TGTGCCAGTAGTCGACAGGTCTTTAATGAAAAACTGTTTTTT. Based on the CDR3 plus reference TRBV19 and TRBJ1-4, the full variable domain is DGGITQSPKYLFRKEGQNVTLSCEQNLNHDAMYWYRQDPGQGLRLIYYSQIVNDFQKGDIAEGYSVSREKKESFPLTVTSAQKNPTAFYLCASSRQVFNEKLFFGSGTQLSVL.

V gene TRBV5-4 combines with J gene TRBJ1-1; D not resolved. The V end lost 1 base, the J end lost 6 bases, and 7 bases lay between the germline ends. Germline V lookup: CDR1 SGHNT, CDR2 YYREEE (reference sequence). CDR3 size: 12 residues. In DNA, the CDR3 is TGTGCCAGCAGCTTGCCCCGTTCTGAAGCTTTCTTT. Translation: CASSLPRSEAFF.

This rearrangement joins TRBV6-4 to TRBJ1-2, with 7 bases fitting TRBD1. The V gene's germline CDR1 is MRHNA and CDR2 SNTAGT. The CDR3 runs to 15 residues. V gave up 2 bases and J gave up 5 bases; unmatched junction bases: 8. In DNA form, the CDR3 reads TGTGCCAGCAGTGACCCAGGGGGGGAGGGGTATGGCTACACCTTC. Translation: CASSDPGGEGYGYTF.

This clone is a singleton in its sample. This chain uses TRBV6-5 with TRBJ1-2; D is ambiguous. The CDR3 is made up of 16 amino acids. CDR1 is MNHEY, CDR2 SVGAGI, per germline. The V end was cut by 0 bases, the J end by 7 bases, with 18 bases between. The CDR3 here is CASSYSSFVGVRGYTF. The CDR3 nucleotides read TGTGCCAGCAGTTACTCGAGTTTCGTCGGGGTGCGTGGCTACACCTTC.

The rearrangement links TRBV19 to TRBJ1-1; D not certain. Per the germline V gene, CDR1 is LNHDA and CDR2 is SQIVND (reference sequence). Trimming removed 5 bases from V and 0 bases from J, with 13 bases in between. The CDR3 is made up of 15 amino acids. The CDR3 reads CASSPQARMNTEAFF. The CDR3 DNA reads TGTGCCAGTAGTCCTCAGGCCCGTATGAACACTGAAGCTTTCTTT.

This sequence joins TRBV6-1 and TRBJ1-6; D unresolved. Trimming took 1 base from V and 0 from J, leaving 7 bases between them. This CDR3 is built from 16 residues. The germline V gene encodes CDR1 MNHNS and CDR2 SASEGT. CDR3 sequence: CASSEDSRSYNSPLHF. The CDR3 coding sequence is TGTGCCAGCAGTGAAGACTCCCGCTCCTATAATTCACCCCTCCACTTT.

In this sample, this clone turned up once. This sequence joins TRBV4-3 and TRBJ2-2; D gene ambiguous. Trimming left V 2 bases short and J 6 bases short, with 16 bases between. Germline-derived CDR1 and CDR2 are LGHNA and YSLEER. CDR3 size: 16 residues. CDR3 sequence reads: CASSQRPGPYPGELFF. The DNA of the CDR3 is TGCGCCAGCAGCCAACGCCCCGGGCCATACCCCGGGGAGCTGTTTTTT.